These 5 T cell receptor beta chains were sequenced from one sample in a study of spatial heterogeneity in lung cancer. Time point of the sample: sample taken at primary tumor resection. Sequencing of whole RNA from tumor, nontumor lung or frozen PBMC involved no sorting. Using its own MiXCR run on the 5' RACE reads, TCRdb lists one record per CDR3 protein. The sample lists roughly 60,000 distinct CDR3 sequences, 7.5% to 9% occurring once. Material: PBMCs, obtained at surgery. The source of these receptors is a female donor with early-stage non-small cell lung cancer.

The chain combines TRBV20-1 with TRBJ1-2; the match to TRBD1 covers 7 bases. Germline values: CDR1 DFQATT, CDR2 SNEGSKA (reference sequence). The CDR3 totals 16 residues. The V and J ends lost 5 bases and 1 base, in that order; junction bases with no gene match: 13. The CDR3 reads CSARSIGSGGNYGYTF. The CDR3 DNA follows: TGCAGTGCTCGAAGCATAGGGTCAGGGGGTAACTATGGCTACACCTTC.

This clonotype was seen a few times. This chain uses TRBV24-1 with TRBJ2-1, with 7 bases fitting TRBD2. V trimming: 4 bases; J trimming: 4 bases; junction bases outside the gene matches: 9. Looked up from germline, CDR1 is KGHDR and CDR2 is SFDVKD. The CDR3 length is 16 residues. The CDR3 coding sequence is TGTGCCACCAGTGACTCAGTGCGGGAGCGGTACAATGAGCAGTTCTTC. Encoded protein: CATSDSVRERYNEQFF.

This sequence joins TRBV10-2 and TRBJ2-2; D is tentatively TRBD1 or TRBD2 (5 bases each). The CDR3 loop spans 13 amino acids. From germline, CDR1 is WSHSY and CDR2 SAAADI. Trimming stripped 7 bases from V and 6 bases from J, with 12 bases between. CDR3 in amino acids: CASMELGAGELFF. CDR3 nucleotides: TGCGCCAGCATGGAGCTGGGGGCCGGGGAGCTGTTTTTT.

The chain joins TRBV5-1 to TRBJ1-1, with no clear D. The CDR3 contains 11 residues. The germline V gene encodes CDR1 SGHRS and CDR2 YFSETQ. Between the trimmed V and J ends, which lost 0 bases and 8 bases, there was a span of 5 bases. The CDR3 loop is CASSLDREAFF. Written as DNA, the CDR3 is TGCGCCAGCAGCTTGGACAGAGAAGCTTTCTTT.

As DNA, the CDR3 is TGTGCCAGCAGTGAAGGGGACAGGGGCGAGCAGTACGTC. As protein: CASSEGDRGEQYV. The chain recombines TRBV25-1 with TRBJ2-7; 10 bases fit TRBD1. V shed 2 bases and J 6 bases; nucleotides not matched to a gene: 1. Germline assignment: CDR1 MGHDK and CDR2 SYGVNS. The CDR3 sequence is 13 residues long.